This T cell receptor beta chain was sequenced in a study of neoadjuvant anti-PD-1 for oral cavity cancer. Study-wide results and caveats: Post-nivolumab, blood T cell clonality was significantly elevated in non-responders.

Comment on this clone: The antigen remains undetermined.

These newly diagnosed stage II-IVA oral cavity squamous cell carcinoma patients had no prior systemic or radiation treatment. The CDR3 is 12 residues long. The germline V gene has CDR1 SGHDT and CDR2 YYEEEE. The germline V and J ends were trimmed by 4 bases and 5 bases, with 9 bases remaining between them. This table comes from immunoSEQ multiplex PCR, and its TCRdb copy is limited to in-frame clones, with some not included. The sample has 84,000 or so clones, about 84% seen once. This sequence originates from a person between 40 and 85 years old with oral cavity squamous cell carcinoma. The specimen comprised PBMCs, sampled before nivolumab (anti-PD-1) treatment. V and J are TRBV5-6 and TRBJ1-2, with unresolved D. The CDR3 DNA reads as TGTGCCAGCAGCCGACCAGCATATGGCTACACCTTC. The encoded protein is CASSRPAYGYTF. Drawing the rest from reference TRBV5-6 and TRBJ1-2, the complete variable domain is DAGVTQSPTHLIKTRGQQVTLRCSPKSGHDTVSWYQQALGQGPQFIFQYYEEEERQRGNFPDRFSGHQFPNYSSELNVNALLLGDSALYLCASSRPAYGYTFGSGTRLTVV.